The clone carrying this T cell receptor (beta chain) was observed many times. The antigen remains unidentified. This CDR3 comprises 16 residues. From germline, CDR1 is SGHRS and CDR2 YFSETQ. V lost 1 base, J lost 2 bases, and 14 bases lay in between. Documented time point: healthy volunteer bleed at 6 weeks. Unfractionated whole blood was the source from which total RNA was extracted. The data belong to a study of human T cells and chemical hapten exposure. Across the whole study: Mainly, slight library volume differences in the pool made TCR yields vary. Study results and caveats: After DPC sensitization, TCRs above 1 in 1000 frequency showed no change.

Individual cDNA molecules had unique molecular identifiers attached to them by the library. Original processing notes: Sample TCR counts, which ranged from about 20,000 to 750,000, had a median of approximately 94,000. TCRdb used MiXCR to reprocess the RACE reads, holding one entry per CDR3 protein. These V and J calls derive from TCRdb rather than the authors' analysis. The repertoire holds tens of thousands of distinct CDR3 sequences, with less than 5.5% as singletons. Sample: whole blood. The chain is built from TRBV5-1 and TRBJ2-3; D possibly corresponds to TRBD2 (6 bases). This TCR was sampled from a human donor in good health. Some clones in this sample may be carry-over from other donors' samples. CDR3 in amino acids: CASSLFPGASTDTQYF. The CDR3 DNA sequence: TGCGCCAGCAGCTTGTTTCCGGGAGCGTCCACAGATACGCAGTATTTT.